The T cell receptor (beta chain) under discussion was sequenced for a study of CXCR3-negative and CXCR3-positive naive CD8 T cells. Study-level points and caveats: Naive CXCR3-positive cells had TRB CDR3s more hydrophobic than those of CXCR3-negative naive cells.

Germline loops: CDR1 SGHTA, CDR2 FQGTGA. The CDR3 has 12 residues. UMI-labeled 5' RACE yielded the TRB cDNA libraries. TCRdb processed the 5' RACE reads again and assigns one entry to each CDR3 protein, with no DNA. The table gives about 110,000 distinct CDR3 sequences; the top ten clones make up roughly 0.4% of it. As regards this clonotype: Its antigen is as yet unknown.

The source material was naive CXCR3+ CD8+ T cells from blood. Sample subset: CD45RO-CCR7+CD27+CD95- naive CD8+ T cells expressing CXCR3 (TNR3+). This TCR was sampled from a human donor in good health. Some clones in this sample may be carry-over from other donors' samples. The J gene is TRBJ2-3, the V gene TRBV7-3; TCRdb indicates TRBD1, and absent DNA this call remains unverified. The CDR3 spells CASSTQGNTQYF.